This T cell receptor (beta chain) stems from a study of shared clonotypes between healthy human individuals (dated by TCRdb to about 2020). General notes on the study: A few men and two women, aged 18 to 49 years, made up the cohort. For each donor, three plates each were used for CD4 naive and CD4 memory, two plates were used for CD8 naive, and one plate was used for CD8 memory. Blood TCR repertoires of five healthy adults were deeply sequenced to estimate repertoire size and the extent of clonotype sharing between individuals. Different laboratories and diverse techniques were used to prepare libraries and sequence TCR repertoires, to increase sequencing depth and limit assay-specific biases. Each donor's leukapheresis produced roughly between about 0.85 and 10 billion PBMCs. The full study reports these points: Approximately 4.8% of naive CD4, around 3.6% of naive CD8, about 2.4% of memory CD4, and 0.35% to 0.4% of memory CD8 clonotypes were shared across a few donors. Naive subsets generally had larger estimated clonotype richness than memory subsets. Based on pairwise subsampling, the degree of clonotype sharing among donors was expected to be affected by sequencing depth. Sampling was limited to blood, and TCR repertoires in tissue likely differ from TCR repertoires in blood. Higher generation probabilities were observed for clonotypes shared by all four sorted-subset donors than for non-shared clonotypes. Rarefaction of sorted-subset datasets indicated incomplete sequencing despite the large sequencing depth. Because the study included a small number of donors, the genetic and exposure-history diversity represented was limited.

Inclusive of the bounding cysteine and phenylalanine, the CDR3 is 13 residues long. The CDR3 DNA has 39 bases and is translated from base 1. V and J lose 4 bases and 4 bases, and a span of 8 bases separates them. CDR1 and CDR2, per the germline V gene, are SGHNT and YENEEA. CD8 naive samples were CD45RO-negative cells positively selected for CCR7, giving a CD45RA+CCR7+ population that excluded TemRA cells. The donors were healthy, HIV-negative adults with no recently reported acute infections or vaccinations. Every donor was a Caucasian adult residing in Nashville, Tennessee, USA. Blood was collected by leukapheresis, and PBMCs were isolated by Ficoll-Histopaque density gradient centrifugation and then cryopreserved in liquid nitrogen vapor phase. Analytical flow cytometry was used to check the purity and quantity of each magnetically sorted T cell population. Each sorted fraction had its genomic DNA isolated and then quantified by UV absorbance on a Nanodrop 2000c.

With regard to this clone: What this receptor recognizes is not known. Base quality data are lacking; no much larger clone is found one base away.

Using the deep immunoSEQ assay, TCR CDR3 regions were amplified from genomic DNA by multiplex PCR. Extracted genomic DNA from each cell subset was distributed evenly across all wells of several immunoSEQ 96-well plates, and each plate was treated as a replicate. For sorted subsets, about 210 ng of genomic DNA, equivalent to 25,000 to 35,000 T cell genomes, went into each replicate PCR. The purified libraries were quantified using a Qubit 3.0 fluorometer, sized with a Bioanalyzer 2100, and then quantified again using the KAPA Library Quantification kit. Every immunoSEQ 96-well plate was sequenced on a dedicated single-read 150-cycle Illumina NextSeq 550 flow cell. On the authors' methods: The immunoSEQ output contained only junctional sequences without quality scores, so filtering could not match that applied to full-length reads. To assign V/J genes and CDR3, sequences were annotated using PyIR, a Python wrapper for IgBLAST v1.9, with IMGT germline references. Any read was removed if the V/J assignment was weak (E-value above 1e-6), the CDR3 was missing, or the read contained stop codons, out-of-frame junctions, or ambiguous translated residues. V3J clonotypes were defined as sequences sharing the same inferred V gene, J gene, and CDR3 amino acid sequence. To compute the percentage overlap between repertoires, the number of shared unique clonotypes was divided by the size of the smaller repertoire. Repertoire richness was assessed with RTK rarefaction, the Chao1 estimator, and Recon v2.1 estimates of unobserved clonotypes. Generation probabilities were computed with OLGA for all TCRbeta clonotypes obtained by the gDNA method from a few donors. The immuneACCESS repertoire file appears here via TCRdb, limited to in-frame rearrangements. These files lack a portion of the clones; in checked studies, under half of the deficit traces to unresolved V genes, and the cause of the others is not known. V and J calls and clone size are those listed in that table; D and trimming were worked out from the DNA. This sample lists about 2.1 million clones; approximately 94% were detected once. The ten largest clones add up to 1.5% to 2% of the sample.

The chain couples TRBV11-3 to TRBJ1-3; the D gene lacks a confident call. Sequences were obtained from naive CD8+ T cells from PBMCs. The meaning of the sample's cell subset or site label: CD45RA+CCR7+. This receptor was taken from a man in his late teens or twenties in good health. Some clones in this sample may be carry-over from other donors' samples. This receptor carries the CDR3 CASSSSTGNTIYF. The base sequence is TGTGCCAGCAGCTCCTCGACCGGAAACACCATATATTTT.